These 8 T cell receptor beta chains came from one sample sequenced in a study of T cells in localized non-small cell lung cancer. Here immunoSEQ multiplex PCR was the method, and the copy in TCRdb shows in-frame clones only, minus some. The table lists about 31,000 clones, roughly 94% of them singletons. The sequences come from peripheral blood, collected before any cancer treatment. The receptor set was obtained from a woman aged 35-70 years with stage I lung adenocarcinoma.

The chain combines TRBV11-2 with TRBJ2-1; 9 bases fit TRBD2. The germline V gene encodes CDR1 SGHAT and CDR2 FQNNGV. There are 18 residues in the CDR3. Trimming removed 0 bases from V and 5 bases from J; junction bases left unmatched: 11. CDR3 amino acids: CASSLEYSGGRSNNEQFF. The CDR3 region has the DNA TGTGCCAGCAGCTTAGAATATAGCGGGGGCCGCAGTAACAATGAGCAGTTCTTC.

V gene TRBV7-3 combines with J gene TRBJ2-1; 14 bases map to TRBD2. Germline CDR1 reads SGHTA; CDR2 reads FQGTGA. Germline trimming cut 1 base from V and 7 bases from J; bases unmatched to any gene: 24. The CDR3 has 23 residues. The CDR3 nucleotides read TGTGCCAGCAGCTTAAGGTTGGAGAGACTATCCGGGACTAGCGGGAGAAAAAGGAATGAGCAGTTCTTC. This sequence encodes CASSLRLERLSGTSGRKRNEQFF.

The V gene is TRBV18, the J gene TRBJ2-7; 7 bases are shared with TRBD1. V lost 3 bases and J lost 1; bases outside the gene matches: 6. Germline CDR1 KGHSH, CDR2 LQKENI. The CDR3 has 15 amino acids. CDR3 loop: CASSPLGTESYEQYF. CDR3 nucleotides: TGTGCCAGCTCACCGCTCGGGACAGAATCCTACGAGCAGTACTTC.

The chain carries TRBV29-1 and TRBJ1-4; 8 nucleotides align to TRBD1. The germline V gene has CDR1 SQVTM and CDR2 ANQGSEA. Trimming cost V 5 bases and J 6 bases; bases outside gene matches: 8. The CDR3 runs to 14 residues. The CDR3 loop reads CSVHRTGFYEKLFF. The CDR3 bases are TGCAGCGTTCATCGGACAGGGTTTTATGAAAAACTGTTTTTT. The whole variable domain, filled in from reference TRBV29-1 and TRBJ1-4, reads SAVISQKPSRDICQRGTSLTIQCQVDSQVTMMFWYRQQPGQSLTLIATANQGSEATYESGFVIDKFPISRPNLTFSTLTVSNMSPEDSSIYLCSVHRTGFYEKLFFGSGTQLSVL.

The chain combines TRBV9 with TRBJ2-2; 8 nucleotides agree with TRBD2. Per the germline V gene, CDR1 is SGDLS and CDR2 is YYNGEE. The CDR3 runs to 16 residues. The V segment lost 0 bases and the J segment 2 bases; nucleotides outside the gene matches: 3. The CDR3 here is CASSVGVAGNTGELFF. In DNA form, the CDR3 reads TGTGCCAGCAGCGTAGGGGTAGCGGGAAACACCGGGGAGCTGTTTTTT.

V usage is TRBV7-9 and J usage is TRBJ2-7, with 9 bases aligning to TRBD2. This CDR3 has 16 amino acids. Germline V gene data show CDR1 as SEHNR and CDR2 as FQNEAQ (reference sequence). With V trimmed by 5 bases and J by 0 bases, 8 bases remained unmatched. The chain's CDR3 is CASSLPSGRPSYEQYF. The CDR3 coding sequence is TGTGCCAGCAGCCTCCCCAGCGGGAGGCCCTCCTACGAGCAGTACTTC.

J is TRBJ2-7 and V is TRBV21-1. TRBV21-1 is flagged as a pseudogene. The CDR3 runs 15 residues. The CDR3, as DNA: TGTGCCAGCAGCAAAGTCAGTGGGAAGAGGTACGAGCAGTACTTC. Protein product: CASSKVSGKRYEQYF.

The chain is built from TRBV7-2 and TRBJ2-1; D ambiguous. V dropped 2 bases and J dropped 6 bases, with 8 bases sitting between them. This CDR3 region has 13 residues. Germline-derived CDR1 and CDR2 are SGHTA and FQGNSA. CDR3 in amino acids: CASSLYTANEQFF. The DNA of the CDR3 is TGTGCCAGCAGCTTATATACAGCCAATGAGCAGTTCTTC.